One T cell receptor beta chain is described in this entry. Its antigen is unknown. Germline V gene data show CDR1 as MGHDK and CDR2 as SYGVNS. V was cut by 8 bases and J by 3 bases, with 10 bases left in between. CDR3 length equals 13 residues. Profiled with immunoSEQ multiplex PCR; TCRdb holds only in-frame clones, not every one. The data hold over 10,000 clones, with about 63% observed a single time. Patients were newly diagnosed with stage II-IVA oral cavity squamous cell carcinoma without prior systemic or radiation treatment. These data originate in a study of neoadjuvant anti-PD-1 for oral cavity cancer. Study in general: Non-progressing patients received a fourth nivolumab dose near day 43, then surgery on days 50-56.

General study results and limits: PBMC Gini-index clonality exceeded responders' in non-responders post-nivolumab.

The sequencing used PBMCs, collected before nivolumab (anti-PD-1) treatment. This sequence joins TRBV25-1 and TRBJ1-4; TRBD1 is a possible D gene (6 bases). The sequence was obtained from a person between 40 and 80 years old with oral cavity squamous cell carcinoma. Here the CDR3 reads CASSDRANEKLFF. CDR3 DNA sequence: TGTGCCAGCTCGGACAGAGCTAATGAAAAACTGTTTTTT.